Listed below are T cell receptor beta chains from one sample, sequenced in a study of blood T cell repertoires in COVID-19. Repertoires were generated with immunoSEQ multiplex PCR, while TCRdb's copy carries only in-frame clones and drops some. Of 200,000 to 300,000 clones listed, nearly 85% are singletons. The sequenced material came from peripheral blood. The source of these receptors is a human donor in a cohort sampled during active COVID-19. Both conserved end residues are part of each CDR3. A D gene is named only where the DNA matches it firmly. Not every row has a clone size; where given, it reads once, few, many or a size class.

CDR3 length | clone size | D gene | J gene | V gene | CDR3 protein | CDR3 DNA
13 | - | - | TRBJ1-2 | TRBV12-3/TRBV12-4 | CASSVTGNYGYTF | TGTGCCAGCAGTGTAACAGGGAATTATGGCTACACCTTC
12 | few | TRBD2 | TRBJ2-7 | TRBV10-3 | CASGGAFYEQYF | TGTGCAAGCGGGGGCGCCTTCTACGAGCAGTACTTC
15 | once | - | TRBJ2-3 | TRBV11-3 | CASSPRKGKTDTQYF | TGTGCCAGCAGCCCAAGAAAGGGGAAGACAGATACGCAGTATTTT
15 | - | - | TRBJ1-1 | TRBV6-2/TRBV6-3 | CASSYPRVGYTEAFF | TGTGCCAGCAGTTACCCCCGGGTCGGCTACACTGAAGCTTTCTTT
14 | - | TRBD1 | TRBJ2-7 | TRBV6-6 | CASPGQAGGYEQYF | TGTGCCAGCCCGGGCCAGGCAGGGGGTTACGAGCAGTACTTC
14 | - | - | TRBJ1-5 | TRBV10-3 | CAISEVHRTQPQHF | TGTGCCATCAGCGAGGTGCACAGGACACAGCCCCAGCATTTT
12 | once | - | TRBJ1-2 | TRBV28 | CASRDSFYGYTF | TGTGCCAGCAGGGACAGCTTCTATGGCTACACCTTC
12 | - | TRBD1 | TRBJ2-3 | TRBV10-3 | CAISEGQGPQYF | TGTGCCATCAGTGAAGGACAGGGCCCGCAGTATTTT
14 | - | - | TRBJ1-2 | TRBV2 | CASSWDLTRSGYTF | TGTGCCAGCAGTTGGGACTTGACAAGATCTGGCTACACCTTC
19 | - | TRBD2 | TRBJ2-7 | TRBV12-5 | CASGLSVLAGGLGRYEQYF | TGTGCTAGTGGTTTGTCTGTACTAGCGGGAGGGCTCGGCCGCTACGAGCAGTACTTC
17 | - | TRBD1 | TRBJ1-1 | TRBV28 | CASSDRDLRWMNTEAFF | TGTGCCAGCAGTGACAGGGACCTTAGGTGGATGAACACTGAAGCTTTCTTT
18 | few | TRBD2 | TRBJ2-1 | TRBV4-1 | CASSQGIGTSGRGNEQFF | TGCGCCAGCAGCCAAGGAATCGGGACTAGCGGGAGGGGAAATGAGCAGTTCTTC
15 | - | TRBD1 | TRBJ2-7 | TRBV4-3 | CASSQDPDRHGEQYF | TGCGCCAGCAGCCAAGATCCGGACAGGCATGGCGAGCAGTACTTC
16 | few | TRBD2 | TRBJ2-7 | TRBV5-1 | CASHISGGRSSYEQYF | TGCGCCAGCCATATTAGCGGGGGTCGAAGCTCCTACGAGCAGTACTTC
15 | - | - | TRBJ1-3 | TRBV20-1 | CSASPTTSSGNTIYF | TGCAGTGCTAGTCCGACAACCTCCTCTGGAAACACCATATATTTT
18 | few | - | TRBJ2-3 | TRBV7-8 | CASSLSAGGQAFTDTQYF | TGTGCCAGCAGCTTAAGCGCGGGCGGGCAGGCTTTCACAGATACGCAGTATTTT
15 | - | TRBD1 | TRBJ1-5 | TRBV19 | CASSPRGRGLQPQHF | TGTGCCAGTAGCCCCCGGGGCAGGGGGCTTCAGCCCCAGCATTTT
16 | once | - | TRBJ1-3 | TRBV5-1 | CASSLVEQGLGNTIYF | TGCGCCAGCAGCTTGGTTGAGCAGGGACTGGGAAACACCATATATTTT
11 | - | - | TRBJ2-7 | TRBV12-3/TRBV12-4 | CASSPGWEQYF | TGTGCCAGCAGTCCAGGCTGGGAGCAGTACTTC
15 | - | - | TRBJ2-6 | TRBV19 | CASSTLRAGANVLTF | TGTGCCAGTAGTACCTTGAGGGCTGGGGCCAACGTCCTGACTTTC